Shown below are 24 T cell receptor beta chains from a single sample sequenced in a study of beta chain features in type 1 diabetes. Expressed TCRB transcripts were sequenced, since all the RNA that had been isolated was reverse transcribed. Produced via immunoSEQ multiplex PCR; TCRdb's table is partial and in-frame only. The table shows about 900,000 clones, with around a sixth occurring only once. What was sequenced was naive CD4+ T cells from blood. Receptor source: a woman younger than 30 in good health.

This clone was detected a few times. The V and J genes are TRBV28 and TRBJ2-7; D is unclear. Deletions cut 7 bases from V and 4 bases from J, with 8 bases between. The germline gives CDR1 MDHEN, CDR2 SYDVKM. The CDR3 has 11 amino acids. As DNA, the CDR3 is TGTGCCAGCAACAGCAGATACGAGCAGTACTTC. This encodes CASNSRYEQYF.

The rearrangement joins TRBV29-1 to TRBJ2-1; 11 bases are shared with TRBD2. CDR1 and CDR2 (germline): SQVTM, ANQGSEA. V trimming: 6 bases; J trimming: 9 bases; junction bases outside the gene matches: 16. The CDR3 runs to 16 residues. The CDR3 region is CSVGRLAGSRLREQFF. Written as DNA, the CDR3 is TGCAGCGTGGGGAGACTAGCGGGATCTAGACTGCGTGAGCAGTTCTTC.

V and J are TRBV10-3 and TRBJ2-7; 8 bases agree with TRBD1. Germline CDR1 ENHRY, CDR2 SYGVKD. After removal of 6 bases from V and 2 bases from J, the junction contained 9 bases not matched to a gene. The CDR3 contains 15 residues. The CDR3 here is CAISGDRGTTYEQYF. The CDR3 nucleotides read TGTGCCATCAGCGGAGACAGGGGCACGACCTACGAGCAGTACTTC.

The rearrangement links TRBV5-1 to TRBJ2-7; D call uncertain. CDR3 length equals 14 residues. Trimming took 0 bases from V and 0 from J, leaving 7 bases between them. Germline values: CDR1 SGHRS, CDR2 YFSETQ. CDR3 sequence reads: CASSLGPVSYEQYF. In nucleotides, the CDR3 is TGCGCCAGCAGCTTGGGGCCGGTCTCCTACGAGCAGTACTTC. The complete variable domain, with remaining parts taken from reference TRBV5-1 and TRBJ2-7, reads KAGVTQTPRYLIKTRGQQVTLSCSPISGHRSVSWYQQTPGQGLQFLFEYFSETQRNKGNFPGRFSGRQFSNSRSEMNVSTLELGDSALYLCASSLGPVSYEQYFGPGTRLTVT.

The rearrangement joins TRBV28 to TRBJ2-3; D is possibly TRBD1 or TRBD2 (5 bases each). V was shortened by 11 bases and J by 4 bases, with 19 bases between the two germline ends. The CDR3 totals 14 residues. Germline values: CDR1 MDHEN, CDR2 SYDVKM. CDR3 nucleotides: TGTGCCGCCACCGGGACCCTCGCCGCAGATACGCAGTATTTT. Its protein product is CAATGTLAADTQYF.

The chain carries TRBV15 and TRBJ1-5; D is undetermined. Germline CDR1 is LNHNV and CDR2 is YYDKDF (reference sequence). Trimming removed 1 base at V and 9 bases at J, with 4 bases between. The CDR3 covers 11 residues. CDR3: CATSRAGPQHF. The CDR3 nucleotides are TGTGCCACCAGCAGAGCCGGGCCCCAGCATTTT.

This clone was seen a handful of times. The chain is built from TRBV6-6 and TRBJ2-7; tentatively, D is TRBD1 (5 bases). Between the trimmed V and J ends, which lost 6 bases and 2 bases, there was a span of 14 bases. CDR1 MNHNY and CDR2 SVGAGI come from the germline V gene (reference sequence). The CDR3 has 14 amino acids. DNA of the CDR3: TGTGCCAGCAGCCAGGGTACAGTAACCTACGAGCAGTACTTC. Amino acids: CASSQGTVTYEQYF.

This sequence joins TRBV5-1 and TRBJ2-5; TRBD2 agrees at 10 bases. The CDR3 covers 17 residues. The germline V gene has CDR1 SGHRS and CDR2 YFSETQ. With V trimmed by 1 base and J by 5 bases, 11 bases remained unmatched. CDR3 coding DNA: TGCGCCAGCAGCTTGTCTGCTAGCGGGAGATCGGGTGAGACCCAGTACTTC. Protein product: CASSLSASGRSGETQYF.

The J gene is TRBJ1-1, the V gene TRBV7-9; TRBD1 is a possible D gene (6 bases). This CDR3 has 14 residues. Trimming stripped 3 bases from V and 4 bases from J, with 12 bases between. The germline V gene has CDR1 SEHNR and CDR2 FQNEAQ (reference sequence). The CDR3 DNA follows: TGTGCCAGCAGCTTGTGGGGGGCTAGCACTGAAGCTTTCTTT. Amino acids: CASSLWGASTEAFF.

This clone showed up many times. The rearrangement joins TRBV23-1 to TRBJ2-4, with D perhaps being TRBD1 or TRBD2 (5 bases each). TRBV23-1 is an ORF for which the function is uncertain. CDR3 length equals 12 residues. V lost 9 bases to trimming and J lost 9 bases, with 15 bases between them. The CDR3 is CARLDGGIIQYF. Written as DNA, the CDR3 is TGCGCCAGGTTGGATGGGGGAATCATTCAGTACTTC.

The rearrangement uses TRBV19 and TRBJ2-2; D is uncertain. This CDR3 is built from 16 residues. Germline V gene data show CDR1 as LNHDA and CDR2 as SQIVND (reference sequence). V lost 3 bases and J 1 base, leaving 12 bases between the germline ends. The CDR3 region is CASSISSGRNTGELFF. The CDR3, as DNA: TGTGCCAGTAGTATTTCCTCGGGCCGGAACACCGGGGAGCTGTTTTTT.

This clone was seen a few times. The chain recombines TRBV7-2 with TRBJ2-1; 10 nucleotides align to TRBD2. The V segment lost 0 bases and the J segment 5 bases; nucleotides outside the gene matches: 7. The CDR3 extends over 17 amino acids. Germline V gene sequence: CDR1 SGHTA, CDR2 FQGNSA. The CDR3 here is CASSLAELAGLHNEQFF. CDR3 nucleotides: TGTGCCAGCAGCTTAGCGGAACTAGCGGGACTGCACAATGAGCAGTTCTTC. The entire variable domain, with the rest obtained from reference TRBV7-2 and TRBJ2-1, is as follows: GAGVSQSPSNKVTEKGKDVELRCDPISGHTALYWYRQSLGQGLEFLIYFQGNSAPDKSGLPSDRFSAERTGGSVSTLTIQRTQQEDSAVYLCASSLAELAGLHNEQFFGPGTRLTVL.

There are a few counts of this clone. V is TRBV4-2 and J is TRBJ1-4; 8 nucleotides line up with TRBD1. Germline V gene sequence: CDR1 LGHNA, CDR2 YNFKEQ. The CDR3 extends over 16 amino acids. Trimming removed 4 bases from V and 2 bases from J; junction bases left unmatched: 6. For the CDR3, the DNA is TGTGCCAGCAGCCGAGGACAGGGAAGCACTAATGAAAAACTGTTTTTT. Its protein is CASSRGQGSTNEKLFF.

The genes are TRBV4-1 and TRBJ2-5, with D possibly matching TRBD1 (6 bases). This CDR3 has 15 amino acids. From germline, CDR1 is MGHRA and CDR2 YSYEKL. Trimming shortened V by 1 base and J by 3 bases, and 12 bases separated the two germline ends. The CDR3 sequence is CASSQGKGEEETQYF. Written as DNA, the CDR3 is TGCGCCAGCAGCCAAGGAAAGGGGGAAGAAGAGACCCAGTACTTC.

This clone has only a few counts. The chain employs TRBV5-1 and TRBJ2-5; no firm D call. This CDR3 is 15 amino acids long. Germline V gene lookup returns CDR1 SGHRS and CDR2 YFSETQ. V was clipped by 4 bases and J by 2 bases, with 15 bases between them. CDR3 nucleotides: TGCGCCAGCAGCCCCTACGTGGGCAGACAAGAGACCCAGTACTTC. Translation: CASSPYVGRQETQYF. The variable domain in full, completed from reference TRBV5-1 and TRBJ2-5, reads KAGVTQTPRYLIKTRGQQVTLSCSPISGHRSVSWYQQTPGQGLQFLFEYFSETQRNKGNFPGRFSGRQFSNSRSEMNVSTLELGDSALYLCASSPYVGRQETQYFGPGTRLLVL.

The chain uses TRBV2 and TRBJ1-1; D call uncertain. V was pared by 4 bases and J by 0 bases, with 12 bases between. The CDR3 totals 15 residues. CDR1 and CDR2 (germline): SNHLY, FYNNEI. CDR3 in amino acids: CASSGVGQMNTEAFF. CDR3 nucleotides: TGTGCCAGCAGTGGGGTTGGCCAGATGAACACTGAAGCTTTCTTT.

J is TRBJ2-5 and V is TRBV28; 10 nucleotides agree with TRBD2. CDR1 and CDR2 from the germline V gene are MDHEN and SYDVKM. The CDR3 covers 19 residues. Trimming cost V 6 bases and J 0 bases; bases outside gene matches: 16. The CDR3 loop is CASREAGTSARGYQETQYF. CDR3 bases: TGTGCCAGCAGAGAAGCCGGGACTAGCGCCAGAGGGTACCAAGAGACCCAGTACTTC. The whole variable domain, filled in from reference TRBV28 and TRBJ2-5, reads DVKVTQSSRYLVKRTGEKVFLECVQDMDHENMFWYRQDPGLGLRLIYFSYDVKMKEKGDIPEGYSVSREKKERFSLILESASTNQTSMYLCASREAGTSARGYQETQYFGPGTRLLVL.

This clone appeared a few times. The V call is TRBV2, the J call TRBJ2-5, with 11 positions matching TRBD2. Germline loops: CDR1 SNHLY, CDR2 FYNNEI. The trim removed 1 base at V and 5 bases at J, leaving 6 bases unmatched. The CDR3 runs 16 residues. The CDR3 region is CASSEGWGTSGETQYF. The CDR3 nucleotides are TGTGCCAGCAGTGAAGGGTGGGGGACTAGCGGTGAGACCCAGTACTTC.

This clone has only a few counts. The rearrangement links TRBV5-1 to TRBJ2-1; the match to TRBD2 covers 12 bases. This CDR3 is 15 amino acids long. Germline V CDR1 and CDR2: SGHRS, YFSETQ. Trimming took 4 bases from V and 14 from J; bases not matched to a gene: 13. CDR3 sequence reads: CASSPHASGRGPEFF. CDR3 sequence (DNA): TGCGCCAGCAGCCCCCATGCTAGCGGGAGGGGGCCGGAGTTCTTC.

This clone was counted a few times. This chain joins TRBV6-5 and TRBJ2-2, with D possibly matching TRBD2 (5 bases). This CDR3 spans 16 amino acids. In germline, CDR1 is MNHEY, CDR2 SVGAGI. V was shortened by 0 bases and J by 6 bases, with 14 bases between the two germline ends. Here the CDR3 reads CASSYSISAGPGELFF. CDR3 DNA sequence: TGTGCCAGCAGTTACTCGATATCCGCGGGCCCCGGGGAGCTGTTTTTT.

The rearrangement links TRBV28 to TRBJ2-1; TRBD1 matches at 9 bases. Germline V gene sequence: CDR1 MDHEN, CDR2 SYDVKM. J was trimmed by 7 bases and V by 5 bases; bases with no gene match: 9. The CDR3 loop spans 15 amino acids. CDR3 bases: TGTGCCAGCAGTACATCCGGGACAGGGAGTAATGAGCAGTTCTTC. The encoded protein is CASSTSGTGSNEQFF.

The rearrangement joins TRBV4-1 to TRBJ2-5, with 7 bases matching TRBD2. CDR3 length: 15 residues. CDR1 MGHRA and CDR2 YSYEKL come from the germline V gene. Unmatched junction bases numbered 9, after V lost 3 bases and J lost 5 bases. CDR3 bases: TGCGCCAGCAGCCACCCCGGCGGGAGAAGTGAGACCCAGTACTTC. This sequence encodes CASSHPGGRSETQYF.

The rearrangement uses TRBV9 and TRBJ2-2; 9 nucleotides align to TRBD2. The CDR3 loop spans 18 amino acids. V shed 0 bases, J shed 0 bases, and the junction held 6 bases outside the gene matches. CDR1 and CDR2 from the germline V gene are SGDLS and YYNGEE. This CDR3 is CASSVGAGGPSNTGELFF. CDR3 sequence (DNA): TGTGCCAGCAGCGTAGGGGCGGGAGGGCCCTCGAACACCGGGGAGCTGTTTTTT.

The genes are TRBV28 and TRBJ1-2, with 7 bases fitting TRBD1. CDR1 and CDR2 (germline): MDHEN, SYDVKM. CDR3 length: 11 residues. Trimming took 6 bases from V and 8 from J; bases not matched to a gene: 3. For the CDR3, the DNA is TGTGCCAGCAGCAGGGACAGAGGCTACACCTTC. This gives the protein CASSRDRGYTF.